The 21 T cell receptor beta chains in this list originate from one sample, sequenced in a study of blood T cells in healthy people across ages. The second PCR ran about 6 to 11 cycles with a sample-barcoded 5' primer and J-beta primers. MiXCR, applied by TCRdb to the 5' RACE reads, yields one record per CDR3 protein. The sample consists of approximately 730,000 distinct CDR3 sequences, roughly 43% of them appearing once. Sequenced input: blood. The receptor source for this set is a woman between 55 and 75 years old in good health.

This sequence joins TRBV9 and TRBJ1-5, with D possibly TRBD1 on 5 matching bases. Germline CDR1 is SGDLS and CDR2 is YYNGEE. The CDR3 has 15 residues. Trimming pared 0 bases from V and 4 bases from J, leaving 11 bases between. The CDR3, as DNA: TGTGCCAGCAGCGTAGATGGGGGGTTAAATCAGCCCCAGCATTTT. Amino acids: CASSVDGGLNQPQHF.

Ten or more counts support this clonotype. V is TRBV12-3 or TRBV12-4 and J is TRBJ2-7; possible D gene TRBD1, 6 bases. The length of the CDR3 is 12 residues. The germline V and J ends were trimmed by 3 bases and 7 bases, with 10 bases remaining between them. The CDR3 DNA is TGTGCCAGCAGTTTCCAGGGGAGAGAGCAGTACTTC. Amino acid sequence: CASSFQGREQYF.

This clonotype has a handful of counts. The chain couples TRBV6-1 to TRBJ2-6; D is perhaps TRBD1 (5 bases). The CDR3 contains 17 residues. With 3 bases removed from V and 3 bases from J, the gap between germline ends came to 15 bases. Germline CDR1 MNHNS, CDR2 SASEGT. For the CDR3, the DNA is TGTGCCAGCAGTGACAGGGCGCAAAGCCTTGGGGCCAACGTCCTGACTTTC. Translation gives CASSDRAQSLGANVLTF.

V is TRBV20-1 and J is TRBJ1-1; tentative D call: TRBD1 (5 bases). Looked up from germline, CDR1 is DFQATT and CDR2 is SNEGSKA (reference sequence). V lost 4 bases and J 3 bases, leaving 12 bases between the germline ends. CDR3 size: 13 residues. The CDR3 DNA is TGCAGTGCTAAGGAAGGGGCTGACACTGAAGCTTTCTTT. This encodes CSAKEGADTEAFF.

The V and J genes are TRBV20-1 and TRBJ1-6; the match to TRBD1 covers 7 bases. V lost 6 bases, J lost 10 bases, and 12 bases stayed unmatched. The germline CDR1 and CDR2 sequences are DFQATT and SNEGSKA (reference sequence). The CDR3 spans 14 residues. The CDR3 nucleotides read TGCAGTGCAAGAAACACAGGGGTTGGCTCACCCCTCCACTTT. Residues: CSARNTGVGSPLHF.

In its sample, this clonotype was seen many times. The chain has TRBV20-1 and TRBJ2-7, with D uncertain. Germline values: CDR1 DFQATT, CDR2 SNEGSKA (reference sequence). This CDR3 is 11 amino acids long. The CDR3 region is CSAIRAYEQYF. CDR3 bases: TGCAGCGCCATTCGGGCTTACGAGCAGTACTTC.

The gene calls are TRBV28 and TRBJ2-6; possibly TRBD2 for D (5 bases). The V and J ends lost 10 bases and 1 base respectively, with 14 bases between them. The CDR3 covers 15 residues. Germline V gene lookup returns CDR1 MDHEN and CDR2 SYDVKM. CDR3 protein: CAIKGGSSGANVLTF. The CDR3, as DNA: TGTGCCATCAAGGGCGGGTCGTCTGGGGCCAACGTCCTGACTTTC.

This chain joins TRBV6-6 and TRBJ2-1; 10 bases agree with TRBD2. The ends lost 5 bases at V and 8 bases at J; junction bases unmatched: 6. CDR3 length: 14 amino acids. Germline V CDR1 and CDR2: MNHNY, SVGAGI (reference sequence). The CDR3, as DNA: TGTGCCAGCAGTCCTAGCGGGGGAATGGATGAGCAGTTCTTC. Protein: CASSPSGGMDEQFF.

The V gene is TRBV2, the J gene TRBJ1-2; 11 bases fit TRBD1. The V and J ends lost 6 bases and 8 bases, in that order; junction bases with no gene match: 5. CDR1 SNHLY and CDR2 FYNNEI come from the germline V gene. The CDR3 consists of 13 residues. CDR3 sequence (DNA): TGTGCCAGCAGCGGACAGGGGGCAGAAGGCTACACCTTC. It translates to CASSGQGAEGYTF.

The V and J genes are TRBV20-1 and TRBJ2-5; D assignment may be TRBD1 or TRBD2 (5 bases each). The J call is doubtful: the DNA matches TRBJ2-1 better. Germline CDR1 is DFQATT and CDR2 is SNEGSKA (reference sequence). The CDR3 has 15 residues. This CDR3 is CSASLPSGAQETQFF. The CDR3 nucleotides are TGCAGTGCTAGCCTGCCTTCCGGGGCCCAAGAGACCCAGTTCTTC.

V usage is TRBV5-6 and J usage is TRBJ2-1; D may be TRBD2 (6 bases). The CDR3 consists of 15 residues. Germline V gene lookup returns CDR1 SGHDT and CDR2 YYEEEE. V was cut by 9 bases and J by 3 bases, with 19 bases left in between. CDR3 nucleotides: TGTGCCACCCTACTTGGGGGGAGCTACTACAATGAGCAGTTCTTC. This gives the protein CATLLGGSYYNEQFF.

This clonotype came up a few times. The V call is TRBV7-3, the J call TRBJ2-5, with D possibly being TRBD1 (6 bases). Trimming pared 5 bases from V and 4 bases from J, leaving 11 bases between. There are 13 residues in the CDR3. The V gene's germline CDR1 is SGHTA and CDR2 FQGTGA. CDR3 sequence: CASSVTGSETQYF. The CDR3 region has the DNA TGTGCCAGCAGCGTCACAGGGTCAGAGACCCAGTACTTC.

This clonotype was seen more than once but under ten times. CDR3 bases: TGCGCCAGCAGCAGTCGGACAGGAGTAAACGAGCAGTACTTC. Protein sequence: CASSSRTGVNEQYF. The chain links TRBV5-1 to TRBJ2-7; the match to TRBD1 covers 7 bases. Losses at the gene ends were 4 bases for V and 5 bases for J; bases not matched to a gene: 9. The germline V gene has CDR1 SGHRS and CDR2 YFSETQ. The CDR3 runs 14 residues. The full variable domain, completed using reference TRBV5-1 and TRBJ2-7, is KAGVTQTPRYLIKTRGQQVTLSCSPISGHRSVSWYQQTPGQGLQFLFEYFSETQRNKGNFPGRFSGRQFSNSRSEMNVSTLELGDSALYLCASSSRTGVNEQYFGPGTRLTVT.

The V and J genes are TRBV7-9 and TRBJ2-1, with 7 bases matching TRBD2. The J segment lost 0 bases and the V segment lost 5 bases, leaving 13 bases of the junction unmatched. CDR1 is SEHNR, CDR2 FQNEAQ, per germline (reference sequence). The CDR3 has 18 residues. CDR3 sequence reads: CASSQWAGVPSSYNEQFF. CDR3 DNA sequence: TGTGCCAGCAGCCAGTGGGCGGGGGTCCCGAGCTCCTACAATGAGCAGTTCTTC.

The chain uses TRBV2 and TRBJ2-7, with a possible D match to TRBD2 (5 bases). Germline V gene data show CDR1 as SNHLY and CDR2 as FYNNEI. The CDR3 spans 14 residues. Trimming removed 3 bases from V and 3 bases from J, with 12 bases in between. The CDR3 sequence: CASSDRGRLYEQYF. The CDR3 nucleotides are TGTGCCAGCAGTGATCGAGGGAGACTCTACGAGCAGTACTTC.

The CDR3 sequence: CASSLTASYEQYF. The CDR3 bases are TGTGCCAGCAGTTTGACAGCTTCCTACGAGCAGTACTTC. The V and J genes are TRBV27 and TRBJ2-7; D perhaps matches TRBD1 (5 bases). Germline V gene data show CDR1 as MNHEY and CDR2 as SMNVEV (reference sequence). Trimming shortened V by 3 bases and J by 1 base, and 7 bases separated the two germline ends. This CDR3 region has 13 residues.

This rearrangement joins TRBV20-1 to TRBJ2-5; 11 bases are a match to TRBD2. Germline V gives CDR1 DFQATT, CDR2 SNEGSKA (reference sequence). The CDR3 runs to 16 residues. The CDR3 here is CSAEHLLAGAQETQYF. As DNA, the CDR3 is TGCAGCGCAGAACACCTACTAGCGGGAGCCCAAGAGACCCAGTACTTC.

The sample holds a few counts of this clonotype. This sequence joins TRBV12-3 or TRBV12-4 and TRBJ1-3; possibly TRBD1 for D (5 bases). The CDR3 spans 13 residues. Trimming shortened V by 5 bases and J by 8 bases, and 13 bases separated the two germline ends. The CDR3 sequence: CASSAGPQYTIYF. DNA of the CDR3: TGTGCCAGCAGTGCGGGACCGCAATACACCATATATTTT.

Only one count was recorded for this clonotype. The V and J genes are TRBV29-1 and TRBJ2-5; TRBD2 might be the D (5 bases). Deletions cut 2 bases from V and 5 bases from J, with 9 bases between. The germline CDR1 and CDR2 sequences are SQVTM and ANQGSEA. The CDR3 spans 12 residues. For the CDR3, the DNA is TGCAGCGTTGAACGGGGTCTTGAGACCCAGTACTTC. This encodes CSVERGLETQYF.

This clonotype occurred a few times. The rearrangement joins TRBV20-1 to TRBJ2-1; 15 bases are shared with TRBD2. CDR1 and CDR2 (germline): DFQATT, SNEGSKA (reference sequence). The J segment lost 0 bases and the V segment lost 5 bases, leaving 5 bases of the junction unmatched. This CDR3 is 17 amino acids long. The CDR3 coding sequence is TGCAGTGCTCCGGGACTAGCGGGAGGTCGCTCCTACAATGAGCAGTTCTTC. It translates to CSAPGLAGGRSYNEQFF.

The chain couples TRBV7-9 to TRBJ2-3; perhaps TRBD2 as D (5 bases). Per the germline V gene, CDR1 is SEHNR and CDR2 is FQNEAQ (reference sequence). Trimming took off 2 bases at V and 1 base at J, with 16 bases between the two ends. The CDR3 consists of 17 residues. For the CDR3, the DNA is TGTGCCAGCAGCTTACCGCCCGAAAAGGGAGGCACAGATACGCAGTATTTT. Protein sequence: CASSLPPEKGGTDTQYF.